This is a list of T cell receptor beta chains from one sample in a study of T cell responses to AZD1222 COVID-19 vaccine. Clones were read by immunoSEQ multiplex PCR, and TCRdb kept only the in-frame ones, dropping some. The repertoire holds more than 100,000 clones, with about nine tenths as singletons. Sequencing used peripheral blood, obtained on day 0 of AZD1222 vaccination. The receptors originated from an adult in good health. Both conserved end residues are trimmed from each CDR3.

J | V | CDR3
TRBJ1-2 | TRBV2 | ASNRDTNYGYT
TRBJ2-1 | TRBV5-5 | ASSLSPPPDYEQF
TRBJ1-2 | TRBV27 | ASSLLGEGVGSSHYT
TRBJ2-1 | TRBV24-1 | ATSDLSRNEQF
TRBJ1-3 | TRBV5-1 | ASSSGAGPSGNTIY
TRBJ2-7 | TRBV14 | ASSQGALAGGPREQY
TRBJ1-1 | TRBV5-1 | ASSLAPVMNTEAF
TRBJ2-1 | TRBV28 | ASRVAGGGNEQF
TRBJ2-2 | TRBV11-2 | ASGTNRGRRTGELF
TRBJ2-3 | TRBV9 | ASSALGRITDTQY
TRBJ2-3 | TRBV6-5 | ASSLQGGRSTDTQY
TRBJ1-1 | TRBV18 | ASSPQGARVNTEAF
TRBJ2-4 | TRBV4-1 | ASSPFAGVGKNIQY
TRBJ2-7 | TRBV2 | ASRIGTGRAYEQY
TRBJ1-1 | TRBV5-5 | ASSARNTEAF
TRBJ2-1 | TRBV19 | ASSESGKGLNNEQF
TRBJ1-1 | TRBV19 | ASSITGVAEAF
TRBJ1-2 | TRBV5-1 | ASSFAGGGYT